A selection of T cell receptor beta chains follows, all from one sample in a study of PD-L1 blockade in urothelial cancer. Repertoires were generated with immunoSEQ multiplex PCR, while TCRdb's copy carries only in-frame clones and drops some. The table shows tens of thousands of clones, with about three quarters occurring only once. The specimen was PBMCs, collected around atezolizumab (anti-PD-L1) treatment. All receptors come from a man between 65 and 79 years old with urothelial cancer. Each CDR3 is given with its conserved first and last residue. The D gene is left open where the match is weak. Not all rows give a size; the values are once, few, many and, for expanded clones, a class.

d_call: -
v_call: TRBV30
j_call: TRBJ1-2
clone_size: -
cdr3_aa: CAWVGGANGYTF
cdr3_nt: TGTGCCTGGGTTGGAGGGGCCAATGGCTACACCTTC

d_call: -
v_call: TRBV4-1
j_call: TRBJ1-1
clone_size: -
cdr3_aa: CASSQDSGRNTEAFF
cdr3_nt: TGCGCCAGCAGCCAAGACTCGGGGAGAAACACTGAAGCTTTCTTT

d_call: -
v_call: TRBV7-2
j_call: TRBJ2-3
clone_size: -
cdr3_aa: CASRSGQPTDTQYF
cdr3_nt: TGTGCCAGTCGGTCCGGACAGCCCACAGATACGCAGTATTTT

d_call: -
v_call: TRBV7-2
j_call: TRBJ1-6
clone_size: -
cdr3_aa: CASTRFQGNSPLHF
cdr3_nt: TGTGCCAGCACCCGATTTCAGGGGAATTCACCCCTCCACTTT

d_call: TRBD2
v_call: TRBV7-2
j_call: TRBJ2-1
clone_size: -
cdr3_aa: CASSFSGRGGGEQFF
cdr3_nt: TGTGCCAGCAGCTTCAGCGGGAGGGGGGGAGGTGAGCAGTTCTTC

d_call: TRBD2
v_call: TRBV5-1
j_call: TRBJ2-2
clone_size: -
cdr3_aa: CASSLSHGGGPNTGELFF
cdr3_nt: TGCGCCAGCAGCCTCTCCCACGGCGGGGGGCCGAACACCGGGGAGCTGTTTTTT

d_call: -
v_call: TRBV5-1
j_call: TRBJ1-2
clone_size: -
cdr3_aa: CASSLETGRSGYTF
cdr3_nt: TGCGCCAGCAGCCTAGAGACAGGTCGATCAGGCTACACCTTC

d_call: TRBD2
v_call: TRBV11-3
j_call: TRBJ2-2
clone_size: -
cdr3_aa: CASSELAGGTGELFF
cdr3_nt: TGTGCCAGCAGCGAACTAGCGGGAGGAACCGGGGAGCTGTTTTTT

d_call: -
v_call: TRBV10-3
j_call: TRBJ2-3
clone_size: -
cdr3_aa: CAISESTEGAASTDTQYF
cdr3_nt: TGTGCCATCAGTGAGTCGACGGAGGGGGCTGCTAGCACAGATACGCAGTATTTT

d_call: TRBD1
v_call: TRBV14
j_call: TRBJ1-1
clone_size: -
cdr3_aa: CASSQVQGGDTEAFF
cdr3_nt: TGTGCCAGCAGCCAAGTACAGGGGGGTGACACTGAAGCTTTCTTT

d_call: TRBD1
v_call: TRBV28
j_call: TRBJ1-2
clone_size: -
cdr3_aa: CASSRQGPRNGYTF
cdr3_nt: TGTGCCAGCAGTCGACAGGGCCCCCGGAATGGCTACACCTTC

d_call: TRBD1
v_call: TRBV4-3
j_call: TRBJ1-1
clone_size: -
cdr3_aa: CASSQDWDSEAFF
cdr3_nt: TGCGCCAGCAGCCAAGACTGGGACAGCGAAGCTTTCTTT

d_call: TRBD2
v_call: TRBV7-2
j_call: TRBJ2-7
clone_size: -
cdr3_aa: CASSLEGGPYEQYF
cdr3_nt: TGTGCCAGCAGCTTGGAGGGAGGGCCCTACGAGCAGTACTTC

d_call: -
v_call: TRBV28
j_call: TRBJ1-2
clone_size: once
cdr3_aa: CASSLLSPWSQGPAGYGYTF
cdr3_nt: TGTGCCAGCAGTTTATTATCCCCTTGGTCTCAGGGCCCGGCTGGCTATGGCTACACCTTC

d_call: TRBD2
v_call: TRBV6-5
j_call: TRBJ2-3
clone_size: -
cdr3_aa: CASTRGGEGDTQYF
cdr3_nt: TGTGCCAGCACTCGGGGGGGGGAGGGGGATACGCAGTATTTT

d_call: -
v_call: TRBV6-6
j_call: TRBJ1-2
clone_size: -
cdr3_aa: CASSLGGVDYGYTF
cdr3_nt: TGTGCCAGCAGTCTAGGGGGGGTTGACTATGGCTACACCTTC

d_call: TRBD1
v_call: TRBV13
j_call: TRBJ2-7
clone_size: -
cdr3_aa: CASSLEQGTGRVGEQYF
cdr3_nt: TGTGCCAGCAGCTTAGAACAGGGGACAGGAAGGGTTGGCGAGCAGTACTTC

d_call: -
v_call: TRBV5-1
j_call: TRBJ2-1
clone_size: -
cdr3_aa: CASRGFERGATYNEQFF
cdr3_nt: TGCGCCAGCAGGGGGTTCGAACGGGGGGCCACTTACAATGAGCAGTTCTTC

d_call: TRBD1
v_call: TRBV5-4
j_call: TRBJ2-5
clone_size: -
cdr3_aa: CASSRPGQGRETQYF
cdr3_nt: TGTGCCAGCAGCCGTCCGGGACAGGGGAGGGAGACCCAGTACTTC

d_call: -
v_call: TRBV10-3
j_call: TRBJ1-5
clone_size: -
cdr3_aa: CAISESPPQGSNQPQHF
cdr3_nt: TGTGCCATCAGTGAGTCGCCCCCCCAGGGCAGCAATCAGCCCCAGCATTTT

d_call: TRBD2
v_call: TRBV18
j_call: TRBJ2-1
clone_size: -
cdr3_aa: CASSPTSSGSNEQFF
cdr3_nt: TGTGCCAGCTCACCAACCTCTAGCGGGAGTAATGAGCAGTTCTTC

d_call: TRBD1
v_call: TRBV30
j_call: TRBJ2-5
clone_size: -
cdr3_aa: CAWRGGDRGGQETQYF
cdr3_nt: TGTGCCTGGAGAGGGGGGGACAGGGGTGGTCAAGAGACCCAGTACTTC

d_call: -
v_call: TRBV9
j_call: TRBJ1-5
clone_size: -
cdr3_aa: CASSVGVGGEQPQHF
cdr3_nt: TGTGCCAGCAGCGTAGGGGTAGGGGGGGAACAGCCCCAGCATTTT

d_call: -
v_call: TRBV4-3
j_call: TRBJ2-1
clone_size: -
cdr3_aa: CASSLGGGATSYNEQFF
cdr3_nt: TGCGCCAGCAGCCTAGGTGGGGGGGCGACTTCCTACAATGAGCAGTTCTTC

d_call: TRBD1
v_call: TRBV11-3
j_call: TRBJ2-2
clone_size: -
cdr3_aa: CASSPFDRGLGELFF
cdr3_nt: TGTGCCAGCAGCCCGTTCGACAGGGGGCTGGGGGAGCTGTTTTTT

d_call: TRBD2
v_call: TRBV2
j_call: TRBJ2-5
clone_size: -
cdr3_aa: CASRRGGQETQYF
cdr3_nt: TGTGCCAGCAGAAGGGGAGGGCAAGAGACCCAGTACTTC

d_call: TRBD1
v_call: TRBV19
j_call: TRBJ2-7
clone_size: -
cdr3_aa: CASTTTGGGGEQYF
cdr3_nt: TGTGCCAGTACCACGACAGGGGGCGGAGGCGAGCAGTACTTC

d_call: TRBD1
v_call: TRBV5-1
j_call: TRBJ2-6
clone_size: -
cdr3_aa: CASSSQGALSGANVLTF
cdr3_nt: TGCGCCAGCAGCTCACAGGGGGCCCTCTCTGGGGCCAACGTCCTGACTTTC

d_call: TRBD1
v_call: TRBV6-6
j_call: TRBJ1-5
clone_size: -
cdr3_aa: CASSDSRQGYQPQHF
cdr3_nt: TGTGCCAGCAGTGACTCCCGACAGGGGTATCAGCCCCAGCATTTT

d_call: -
v_call: TRBV28
j_call: TRBJ2-5
clone_size: -
cdr3_aa: CASSRGETQYF
cdr3_nt: TGTGCCAGCAGCCGAGGAGAGACCCAGTACTTC

d_call: TRBD1
v_call: TRBV6-6
j_call: TRBJ1-1
clone_size: -
cdr3_aa: CASSYDRGTNTEAFF
cdr3_nt: TGTGCCAGCAGCTACGACAGGGGGACGAACACTGAAGCTTTCTTT

d_call: -
v_call: TRBV5-8
j_call: TRBJ1-2
clone_size: medium-sized
cdr3_aa: CASSSTTARLDYGYTF
cdr3_nt: TGTGCCAGCAGCTCTACGACAGCCAGGCTAGACTATGGCTACACCTTC

d_call: -
v_call: TRBV9
j_call: TRBJ1-1
clone_size: -
cdr3_aa: CASSVARAGTEAFF
cdr3_nt: TGTGCCAGCAGCGTAGCCCGGGCGGGGACTGAAGCTTTCTTT

d_call: -
v_call: TRBV20-1
j_call: TRBJ1-1
clone_size: -
cdr3_aa: CSARRGSEAFF
cdr3_nt: TGCAGTGCTAGAAGGGGGTCTGAAGCTTTCTTT

d_call: -
v_call: TRBV5-1
j_call: TRBJ1-2
clone_size: -
cdr3_aa: CASSARNEGYTF
cdr3_nt: TGCGCCAGCAGCGCGCGAAACGAGGGCTACACCTTC

d_call: -
v_call: TRBV7-8
j_call: TRBJ1-1
clone_size: once
cdr3_aa: CASSQIMNTEAFF
cdr3_nt: TGTGCCAGCAGCCAAATCATGAACACTGAAGCTTTCTTT

d_call: TRBD1
v_call: TRBV30
j_call: TRBJ1-1
clone_size: -
cdr3_aa: CAWRQGYTEAFF
cdr3_nt: TGTGCCTGGAGACAGGGGTACACTGAAGCTTTCTTT

d_call: TRBD1
v_call: TRBV6-9
j_call: TRBJ1-4
clone_size: few
cdr3_aa: CADRGYQFTEKLFF
cdr3_nt: TGTGCTGACAGGGGATACCAGTTTACTGAAAAACTGTTTTTT

d_call: TRBD1
v_call: TRBV7-3
j_call: TRBJ2-7
clone_size: -
cdr3_aa: CASSLRDRDRGGEQYF
cdr3_nt: TGTGCCAGCAGCTTAAGGGACCGGGACAGGGGAGGCGAGCAGTACTTC

d_call: TRBD2
v_call: TRBV10-1
j_call: TRBJ2-3
clone_size: -
cdr3_aa: CASSNTSGCTDTQYF
cdr3_nt: TGCGCCAGCAGTAACACTAGCGGTTGCACAGATACGCAGTATTTT

d_call: -
v_call: TRBV14
j_call: TRBJ1-2
clone_size: -
cdr3_aa: CASSQGGPRRNGYTF
cdr3_nt: TGTGCCAGCAGCCAAGGGGGCCCGCGCAGGAATGGCTACACCTTC

d_call: -
v_call: TRBV19
j_call: TRBJ2-6
clone_size: -
cdr3_aa: CASSRQRAGANVLTF
cdr3_nt: TGTGCCAGTAGTCGACAGCGTGCTGGGGCCAACGTCCTGACTTTC

d_call: TRBD1
v_call: TRBV12-5
j_call: TRBJ2-3
clone_size: -
cdr3_aa: CASGLVRDRGPTDTQYF
cdr3_nt: TGTGCTAGTGGTTTGGTACGGGACAGGGGGCCCACAGATACGCAGTATTTT

d_call: TRBD2
v_call: TRBV4-1
j_call: TRBJ2-5
clone_size: -
cdr3_aa: CASSNTASGAVETQYF
cdr3_nt: TGCGCCAGCAGCAATACAGCTAGCGGGGCGGTAGAGACCCAGTACTTC

d_call: TRBD1
v_call: TRBV27
j_call: TRBJ2-3
clone_size: few
cdr3_aa: CASSAHRGRVGTDTQYF
cdr3_nt: TGTGCCAGCAGTGCTCACAGGGGGCGCGTAGGCACAGATACGCAGTATTTT

d_call: -
v_call: TRBV10-2
j_call: TRBJ2-1
clone_size: -
cdr3_aa: CASSGLTYFDYNEQFF
cdr3_nt: TGCGCCAGCAGTGGCCTGACATACTTTGACTACAATGAGCAGTTCTTC

d_call: TRBD1
v_call: TRBV27
j_call: TRBJ1-3
clone_size: -
cdr3_aa: CASSRTGSGNTIYF
cdr3_nt: TGTGCCAGCAGCCGGACAGGGTCTGGAAACACCATATATTTT

d_call: -
v_call: TRBV11-3
j_call: TRBJ2-2
clone_size: few
cdr3_aa: CASGGSTGELFF
cdr3_nt: TGTGCCAGCGGCGGGTCCACCGGGGAGCTGTTTTTT

d_call: TRBD2
v_call: TRBV7-2
j_call: TRBJ2-3
clone_size: -
cdr3_aa: CASSPNRLAGSTDTQYF
cdr3_nt: TGTGCCAGCAGCCCAAACCGACTAGCGGGAAGCACAGATACGCAGTATTTT

d_call: TRBD2
v_call: TRBV5-6
j_call: TRBJ2-5
clone_size: large
cdr3_aa: CASSFAGGRETQYF
cdr3_nt: TGTGCCAGCAGCTTCGCGGGGGGGCGGGAGACCCAGTACTTC

d_call: -
v_call: TRBV19
j_call: TRBJ1-1
clone_size: many
cdr3_aa: CASSLWGGEAFF
cdr3_nt: TGTGCCAGTAGCCTCTGGGGAGGTGAAGCTTTCTTT

d_call: -
v_call: TRBV6-5
j_call: TRBJ1-5
clone_size: -
cdr3_aa: CASSPGYSSNQPQHF
cdr3_nt: TGTGCCAGCAGTCCAGGGTACTCTAGCAATCAGCCCCAGCATTTT

d_call: TRBD1
v_call: TRBV29-1
j_call: TRBJ2-1
clone_size: -
cdr3_aa: CSVVRQGAFNEQFF
cdr3_nt: TGCAGCGTCGTTCGACAGGGGGCGTTCAATGAGCAGTTCTTC

d_call: -
v_call: TRBV2
j_call: TRBJ2-3
clone_size: -
cdr3_aa: CASSEQGISTDTQYF
cdr3_nt: TGTGCCAGCAGTGAACAGGGAATTAGCACAGATACGCAGTATTTT

d_call: TRBD1
v_call: TRBV18
j_call: TRBJ2-1
clone_size: once
cdr3_aa: CASSAAGTGGYNEQFF
cdr3_nt: TGTGCCAGCTCAGCAGCCGGGACAGGGGGTTACAATGAGCAGTTCTTC

d_call: -
v_call: TRBV28
j_call: TRBJ2-3
clone_size: -
cdr3_aa: CASSLGLTSTDTQYF
cdr3_nt: TGTGCCAGCAGTTTAGGACTAACTAGCACAGATACGCAGTATTTT

d_call: TRBD1
v_call: TRBV19
j_call: TRBJ2-7
clone_size: -
cdr3_aa: CASSIGGQGATYEQYF
cdr3_nt: TGTGCCAGTAGTATAGGAGGACAGGGGGCGACTTACGAGCAGTACTTC

d_call: -
v_call: TRBV10-3
j_call: TRBJ2-7
clone_size: -
cdr3_aa: CATQTGTRSYEQYF
cdr3_nt: TGTGCCACCCAAACCGGGACACGATCCTACGAGCAGTACTTC

d_call: TRBD1
v_call: TRBV6-5
j_call: TRBJ2-2
clone_size: -
cdr3_aa: CASSFNRGTGELFF
cdr3_nt: TGTGCCAGCAGTTTCAACAGGGGCACCGGGGAGCTGTTTTTT

d_call: TRBD1
v_call: TRBV4-3
j_call: TRBJ1-2
clone_size: -
cdr3_aa: CASGNRGRYGYTF
cdr3_nt: TGCGCCAGCGGAAACAGGGGACGCTATGGCTACACCTTC